Sequencing of this T cell receptor beta chain was carried out in a study of technical replicates of blood from several donors. The method was immunoSEQ multiplex PCR; TCRdb's version includes in-frame clones alone and lacks a portion of them. The repertoire holds about 100,000 clones, with roughly 95% as singletons. Germline V gene sequence: CDR1 MNHEY, CDR2 SVGAGI. This CDR3 spans 14 amino acids. V was cut by 0 bases and J by 13 bases, with 16 bases left in between. The source material was T cells isolated from PBMCs. The V and J genes are TRBV6-5 and TRBJ2-1; possibly TRBD2 for D (5 bases). The clonotype was recovered from a human donor in good health. This CDR3 is CASSYSLGYEGQFF. The CDR3 bases are TGTGCCAGCAGTTACTCGTTAGGGTACGAGGGTCAGTTCTTC.